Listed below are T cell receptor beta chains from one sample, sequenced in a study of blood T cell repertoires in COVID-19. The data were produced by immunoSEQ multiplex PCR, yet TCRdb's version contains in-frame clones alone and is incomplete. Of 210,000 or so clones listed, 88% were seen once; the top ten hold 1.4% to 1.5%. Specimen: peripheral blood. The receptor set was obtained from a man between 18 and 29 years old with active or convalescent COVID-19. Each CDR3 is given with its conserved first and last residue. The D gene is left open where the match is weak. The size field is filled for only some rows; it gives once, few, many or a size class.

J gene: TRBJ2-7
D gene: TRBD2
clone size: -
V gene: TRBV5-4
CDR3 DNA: TGTGCCAGCAGCTTGGGACTAGCGGGAGAGGGCTACGAGCAGTACTTC
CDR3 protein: CASSLGLAGEGYEQYF

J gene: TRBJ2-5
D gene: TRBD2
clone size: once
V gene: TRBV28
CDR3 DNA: TGTGCCAGCAGTGGTCCTCGAGCGGGAGGGCCCGGGGGTCACCAAGAGACCCAGTACTTC
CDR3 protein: CASSGPRAGGPGGHQETQYF

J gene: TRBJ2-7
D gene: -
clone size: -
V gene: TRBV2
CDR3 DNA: TGTGCCAGCAGTTTGGCGGGGGCGATCTCCTACGAGCAGTACTTC
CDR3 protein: CASSLAGAISYEQYF

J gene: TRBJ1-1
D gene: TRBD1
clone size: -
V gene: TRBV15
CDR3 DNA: TGTGCCACCAGCCTACGGGACAGGGTAGCTGAAGCTTTCTTT
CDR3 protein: CATSLRDRVAEAFF

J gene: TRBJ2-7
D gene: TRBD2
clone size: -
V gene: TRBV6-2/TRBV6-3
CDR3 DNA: TGTGCCAGCAGACCTGGGGGGGGCTACGAGCAGTACTTC
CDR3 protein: CASRPGGGYEQYF

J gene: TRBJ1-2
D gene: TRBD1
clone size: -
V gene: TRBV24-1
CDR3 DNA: TGTGCCACCAGCCCAGGGACAGGGCGATACTATGGCTACACCTTC
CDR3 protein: CATSPGTGRYYGYTF

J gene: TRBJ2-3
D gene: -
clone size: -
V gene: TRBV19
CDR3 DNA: TGTGCCAGTAGTTCGAAAACAGGGTACGGCGCAGATACGCAGTATTTT
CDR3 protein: CASSSKTGYGADTQYF

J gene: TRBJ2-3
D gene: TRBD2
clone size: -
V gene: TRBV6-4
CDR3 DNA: TGTGCCAGCAGTGACTCACCGGGACTAGCGGGGGAGGCAGATACGCAGTATTTT
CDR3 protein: CASSDSPGLAGEADTQYF

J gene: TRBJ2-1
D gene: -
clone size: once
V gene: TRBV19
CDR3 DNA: TGTGCCAGTAGTATCCTAACGGGAAGAGAAAATGAGCAGTTCTTC
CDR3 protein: CASSILTGRENEQFF

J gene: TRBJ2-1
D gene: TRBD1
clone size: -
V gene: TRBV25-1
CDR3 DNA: TGTGCCAGCAGGCGACAGGGGAATTATGGTGAGCAGTTCTTC
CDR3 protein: CASRRQGNYGEQFF

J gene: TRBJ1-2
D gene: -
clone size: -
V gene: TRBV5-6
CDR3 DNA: TGTGCCAGCAGCTTTTCTCGTGGCTACACCTTC
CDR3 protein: CASSFSRGYTF

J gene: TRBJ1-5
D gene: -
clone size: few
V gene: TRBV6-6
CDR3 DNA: TGTGCCAGCGGGCAGAATCAGCCCCAGCATTTT
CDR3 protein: CASGQNQPQHF

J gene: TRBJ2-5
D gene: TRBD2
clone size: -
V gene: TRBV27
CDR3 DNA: TGTGCCAGCAGTGGCTGGGGGGGGCGTAGCGGGAGGGAAGAGACCCAGTACTTC
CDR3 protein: CASSGWGGRSGREETQYF

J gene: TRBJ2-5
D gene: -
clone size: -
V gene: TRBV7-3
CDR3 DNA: TGTGCCAGCAGCTTAAGTAGCCCCCAAGAGACCCAGTACTTC
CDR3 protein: CASSLSSPQETQYF

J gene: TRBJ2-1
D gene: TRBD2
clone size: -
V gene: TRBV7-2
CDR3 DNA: TGTGCCAGCAGCTTAGCAGAGGGAGGGAGGGATGAGCAGTTCTTC
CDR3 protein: CASSLAEGGRDEQFF

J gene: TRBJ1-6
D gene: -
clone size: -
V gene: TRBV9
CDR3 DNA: TGTGCCAGCAGCGTCCTCAGGGTCCCTACTGTCTCCTATAATTCACCCCTCCACTTT
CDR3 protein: CASSVLRVPTVSYNSPLHF

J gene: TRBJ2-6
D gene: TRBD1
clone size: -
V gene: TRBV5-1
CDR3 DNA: TGCGCCAGCAGCCTCTGGAGGGACAGGGGCCCATCTGGGGCCAACGTCCTGACTTTC
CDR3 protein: CASSLWRDRGPSGANVLTF

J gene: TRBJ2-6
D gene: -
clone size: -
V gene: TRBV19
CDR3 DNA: TGTGCCAGTAAGGCGGGGCCGGGGGCCAACGTCCTGACTTTC
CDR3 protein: CASKAGPGANVLTF

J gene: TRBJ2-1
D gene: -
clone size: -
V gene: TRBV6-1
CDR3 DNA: TGTGCCAGCAGTGAAGGACTGGGGAGTGGTGAGCAGTTCTTC
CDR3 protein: CASSEGLGSGEQFF

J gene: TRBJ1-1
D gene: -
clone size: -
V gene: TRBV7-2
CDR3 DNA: TGTGCCAGCAGCTTACAGTTTATGAACACTGAAGCTTTCTTT
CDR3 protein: CASSLQFMNTEAFF

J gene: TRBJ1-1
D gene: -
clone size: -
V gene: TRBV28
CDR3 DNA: TGTGCCAGCAGTCCCCAAACCCGGGGCACTGAAGCTTTCTTT
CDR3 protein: CASSPQTRGTEAFF

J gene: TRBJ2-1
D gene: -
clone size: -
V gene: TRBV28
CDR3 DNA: TGTGCCAGCAGTTTAAGCCATCAGCCGCGGGAGCAGTTCTTC
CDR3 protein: CASSLSHQPREQFF

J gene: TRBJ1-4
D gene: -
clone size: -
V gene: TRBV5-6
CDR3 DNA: TGTGCCAGCAGCTGGGGAGGGTTGCAGGGTGAAAAACTGTTTTTT
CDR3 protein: CASSWGGLQGEKLFF

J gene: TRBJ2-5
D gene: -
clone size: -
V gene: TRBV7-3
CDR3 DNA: TGTGCCAGCAGCAGGGGACTTCAAGAGACCCAGTACTTC
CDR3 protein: CASSRGLQETQYF

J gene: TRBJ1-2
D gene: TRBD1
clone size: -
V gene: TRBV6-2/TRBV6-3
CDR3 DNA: TGTGCCAGCAGCACAGGGGGCACCCTTAACTATGGCTACACCTTC
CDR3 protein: CASSTGGTLNYGYTF

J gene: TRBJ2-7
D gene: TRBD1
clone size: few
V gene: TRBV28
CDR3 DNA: TGTGCCAGCAGTCGACAGGGGGCTAAGACCTACGAGCAGTACTTC
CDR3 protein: CASSRQGAKTYEQYF

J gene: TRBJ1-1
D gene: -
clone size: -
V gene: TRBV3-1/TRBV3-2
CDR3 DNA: TGTGCCAGCAGCCAAGCCAGGACAGCTATGAACACTGAAGCTTTCTTT
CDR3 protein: CASSQARTAMNTEAFF

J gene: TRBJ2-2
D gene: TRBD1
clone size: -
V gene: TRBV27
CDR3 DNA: TGTGCCACCCGACCGGGACAGGGAAACACCGGGGAGCTGTTTTTT
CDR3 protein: CATRPGQGNTGELFF

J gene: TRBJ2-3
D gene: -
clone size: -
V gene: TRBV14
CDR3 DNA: TGTGCCAGCAGCCCAGGGAGCACAGATACGCAGTATTTT
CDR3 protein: CASSPGSTDTQYF

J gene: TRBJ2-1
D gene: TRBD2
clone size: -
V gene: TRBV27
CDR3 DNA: TGTGCCAGCAGTTTAATTTCACTAGCGGGAGAGTACTATGAGCAGTTCTTC
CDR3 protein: CASSLISLAGEYYEQFF

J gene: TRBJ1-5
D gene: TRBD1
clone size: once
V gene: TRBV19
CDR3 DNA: TGTGCCAGTAGTGCAGGACAGGCTAGCAATCAGCCCCAGCATTTT
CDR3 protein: CASSAGQASNQPQHF

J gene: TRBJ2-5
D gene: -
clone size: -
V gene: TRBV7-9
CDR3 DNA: TGTGCCAGCAGCTTAGCGAGATCCGCCGCCGAGACCCAGTACTTC
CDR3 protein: CASSLARSAAETQYF

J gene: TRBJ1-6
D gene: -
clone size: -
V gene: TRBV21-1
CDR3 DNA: TGTGCCAGCAGCAAAGCCAGGGCAGGGATGAGGTCACCCCTCCACTTT
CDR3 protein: CASSKARAGMRSPLHF

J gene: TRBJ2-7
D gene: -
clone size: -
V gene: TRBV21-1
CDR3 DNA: TGTGCCAGCAGCAGCAGACAGTCCCTCCTACGCTACGAGCAGTACTTC
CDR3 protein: CASSSRQSLLRYEQYF

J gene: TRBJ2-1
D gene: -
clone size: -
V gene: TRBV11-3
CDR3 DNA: TGTGCCAGCAGCGATACACCGGGGAATGAGCAGTTCTTC
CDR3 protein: CASSDTPGNEQFF

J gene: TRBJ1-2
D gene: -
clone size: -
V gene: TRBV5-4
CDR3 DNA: TGTGCCAGCAGCCCTTTCGGGGGGTCGGCTGGCTACACCTTC
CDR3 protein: CASSPFGGSAGYTF

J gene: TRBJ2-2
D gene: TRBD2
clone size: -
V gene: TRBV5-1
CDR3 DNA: TGCGCCAGCAGCTTGGAGGGACTAGGGGCCGGGGAGCTGTTTTTT
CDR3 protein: CASSLEGLGAGELFF

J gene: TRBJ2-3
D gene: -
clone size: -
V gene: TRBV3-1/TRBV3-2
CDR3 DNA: TGTGCCAGCAGCCAAGATGGTAGAGCGCAGTATTTT
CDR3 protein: CASSQDGRAQYF

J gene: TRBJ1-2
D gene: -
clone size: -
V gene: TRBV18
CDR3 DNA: TGTGCCAGCTCACCAGGGCAGGTCGATGGCTACACCTTC
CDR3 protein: CASSPGQVDGYTF

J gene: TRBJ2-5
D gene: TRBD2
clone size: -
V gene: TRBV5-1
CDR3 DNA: TGCGCCAGCAGCTTGGTCGTAGCGGGAGAAGAGACCCAGTACTTC
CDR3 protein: CASSLVVAGEETQYF

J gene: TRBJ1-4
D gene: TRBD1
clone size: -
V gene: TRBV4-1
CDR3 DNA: TGCGCCAGCCTCCAGGGGACAGGGTCAGCTAATGAAAAACTGTTTTTT
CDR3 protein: CASLQGTGSANEKLFF

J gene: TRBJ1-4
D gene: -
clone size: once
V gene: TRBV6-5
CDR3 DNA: TGTGCCAGCAGGGCCGGGAGCTCAACTAATGAAAAACTGTTTTTT
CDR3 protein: CASRAGSSTNEKLFF

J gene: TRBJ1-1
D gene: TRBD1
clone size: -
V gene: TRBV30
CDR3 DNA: TGTGCCTGGAGTCCCTCCGGGACAGGGGGCGAAGCTTTCTTT
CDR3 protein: CAWSPSGTGGEAFF

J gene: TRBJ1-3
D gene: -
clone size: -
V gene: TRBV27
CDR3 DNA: TGTGCCAGCAGTCCTTCCCAACAATCCTTACCCTCTGGAAACACCATATATTTT
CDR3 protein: CASSPSQQSLPSGNTIYF

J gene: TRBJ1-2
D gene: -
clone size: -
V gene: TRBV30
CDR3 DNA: TGTGCCTGGAGTCCTACTCGGACTGGCGGCTACACCTTC
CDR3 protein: CAWSPTRTGGYTF

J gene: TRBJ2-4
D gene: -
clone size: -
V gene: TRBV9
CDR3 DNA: TGTGCCAGCAGCGTAGAGACGTTCGAAGATGGGGAGTTGGCCAAAAACATTCAGTACTTC
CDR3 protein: CASSVETFEDGELAKNIQYF

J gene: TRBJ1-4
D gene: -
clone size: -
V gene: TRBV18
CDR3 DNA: TGTGCCAGCTCGCCCCCGGGTGGGGCGTCAATAACTAATGAAAAACTGTTTTTT
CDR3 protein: CASSPPGGASITNEKLFF

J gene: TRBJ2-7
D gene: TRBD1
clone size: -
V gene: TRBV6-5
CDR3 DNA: TGTGCCAGCAGTTACCGGAGGACAGGGGGGACCCACGAGCAGTACTTC
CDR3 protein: CASSYRRTGGTHEQYF

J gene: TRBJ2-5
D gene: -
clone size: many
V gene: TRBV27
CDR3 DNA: TGTGCCAGCAGTCCCCGGAGGACAGCACAAGAGACCCAGTACTTC
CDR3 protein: CASSPRRTAQETQYF

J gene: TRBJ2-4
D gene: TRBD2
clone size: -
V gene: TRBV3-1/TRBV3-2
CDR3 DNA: TGTGCCAGCAGCCGACTTACTGGCGGGGGGGGCGACAAAAACATTCAGTACTTC
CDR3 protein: CASSRLTGGGGDKNIQYF

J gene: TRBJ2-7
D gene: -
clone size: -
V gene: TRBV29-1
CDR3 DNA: TGCAGCGTTTTCGAAGGACAGAGAGAGCAGTACTTC
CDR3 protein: CSVFEGQREQYF